The 11 T cell receptor beta chains below all came from one sample that was sequenced in a study of blood T cells in healthy people across ages. A J-beta primer mix and a sample-barcoded 5' primer were used in a second PCR of about 7 to 11 cycles. TCRdb ran MiXCR on the 5' RACE reads and lists one entry per CDR3 protein. The sample carries fewer than 900,000 distinct CDR3 sequences, roughly 45% recorded once. Sample: blood. The receptors here all came from an older woman in good health.

Remarks on this clonotype: A much larger clone is a single base away; this may be a read error. The DNA of the CDR3 is TGTGCCACCAGTGACCGAAGTGGGTACAATAAGCAGTTCTTC. This codes for CATSDRSGYNKQFF. The chain employs TRBV24-1 and TRBJ2-1; D not resolved. CDR1 and CDR2 from the germline V gene are KGHDR and SFDVKD. This CDR3 has 14 amino acids.

V usage is TRBV6-6 and J usage is TRBJ1-1; 11 bases are shared with TRBD1. V was clipped by 2 bases and J by 4 bases; unmatched bases: 3. The CDR3 totals 15 residues. Germline CDR1 MNHNY, CDR2 SVGAGI (reference sequence). The CDR3 DNA sequence: TGTGCCAGCAGTTACCGGGACAGGGGGAGCACTGAAGCTTTCTTT. It translates to CASSYRDRGSTEAFF.

This clonotype occurred a few times. Given a much more abundant clone one base away, this may be a read error. The genes are TRBV2 and TRBJ2-5; the match to TRBD2 covers 7 bases. Looked up from germline, CDR1 is SNHLY and CDR2 is FYNNEI. J gave up 11 bases and V 0 bases, and 6 bases lay outside the gene matches. The CDR3 is 13 amino acids. CDR3 residues: CASSEALAEEQYF. The CDR3 nucleotides read TGTGCCAGCAGTGAAGCGCTAGCGGAGGAGCAGTACTTC.

This clonotype occurred a few times. The rearrangement joins TRBV7-9 to TRBJ2-1; D may be TRBD1 (5 bases). Trimming removed 5 bases at V and 12 bases at J, with 11 bases between. The germline V gene has CDR1 SEHNR and CDR2 FQNEAQ (reference sequence). The CDR3 extends over 11 amino acids. CDR3 DNA: TGTGCCAGCAGCGAGGTTAGGGGGCAGTTCTTC. It encodes CASSEVRGQFF.

This chain uses TRBV6-2 or TRBV6-3 with TRBJ2-1; D is undetermined. CDR3 size: 14 residues. The germline gives CDR1 MNHEY, CDR2 SVGEGT. Trimming removed 5 bases from V and 2 bases from J, with 10 bases in between. The CDR3 DNA follows: TGTGCCAGCAGTGTGGACGAGACCTACAATGAGCAGTTCTTC. Residues: CASSVDETYNEQFF.

V gene TRBV3-1 combines with J gene TRBJ1-4; 8 bases match TRBD1. The CDR3 totals 15 residues. CDR1 is LGHDT and CDR2 is YNNKEL in the germline V gene (reference sequence). The V segment lost 0 bases and the J segment 6 bases; nucleotides outside the gene matches: 3. In DNA, the CDR3 is TGTGCCAGCAGCCAAGAGGACAGGGTTGATGAAAAACTGTTTTTT. The encoded protein is CASSQEDRVDEKLFF.

V usage is TRBV6-5 and J usage is TRBJ2-3, with D unresolved. Trimming stripped 5 bases from V and 2 bases from J, with 11 bases between. The CDR3 covers 14 residues. CDR1 and CDR2 from the germline V gene are MNHEY and SVGAGI. CDR3 sequence: CASSPGRITDTQYF. CDR3 bases: TGTGCCAGCAGTCCCGGACGGATCACAGATACGCAGTATTTT.

CDR3 amino acids: CAGRLTGTDTQYF. The CDR3 region has the DNA TGTGCCGGCCGTCTTACGGGCACAGATACGCAGTATTTT. The V and J genes are TRBV7-3 and TRBJ2-3, with D uncertain. The V gene's germline CDR1 is SGHTA and CDR2 FQGTGA. This CDR3 has 13 residues. V shed 11 bases and J shed 1 base, with 13 bases lying between them.

The chain joins TRBV7-3 to TRBJ1-6, with D possibly TRBD1 on 6 matching bases. The CDR3 spans 16 residues. The V end lost 1 base, the J end lost 4 bases, and 11 bases lay between the germline ends. Per germline, CDR1 SGHTA and CDR2 FQGTGA. The CDR3 DNA sequence: TGTGCCAGCAGCTTAATGGGGGCCCCATATAATTCACCCCTCCACTTT. This gives the protein CASSLMGAPYNSPLHF.

This rearrangement joins TRBV7-9 to TRBJ1-5, with D maybe TRBD1 (5 bases). The CDR3 consists of 14 residues. V lost 1 base and J lost 6, with 10 bases in between. Germline loops: CDR1 SEHNR, CDR2 FQNEAQ (reference sequence). The chain's CDR3 is CASSLGGGFQPQHF. Written as DNA, the CDR3 is TGTGCCAGCAGCTTAGGTGGGGGGTTTCAGCCCCAGCATTTT. Full variable domain (missing parts from reference TRBV7-9 and TRBJ1-5): DTGVSQNPRHKITKRGQNVTFRCDPISEHNRLYWYRQTLGQGPEFLTYFQNEAQLEKSRLLSDRFSAERPKGSFSTLEIQRTEQGDSAMYLCASSLGGGFQPQHFGDGTRLSIL.

The chain couples TRBV7-8 to TRBJ1-1; D is uncertain. Germline lookup yields CDR1 SGHVS and CDR2 FQNEAQ. Trimming pared 4 bases from V and 3 bases from J, leaving 9 bases between. The CDR3 contains 13 residues. CDR3 nucleotides: TGTGCCAGCAGCTCCCAGAGGTACACTGAAGCTTTCTTT. Translating gives CASSSQRYTEAFF.